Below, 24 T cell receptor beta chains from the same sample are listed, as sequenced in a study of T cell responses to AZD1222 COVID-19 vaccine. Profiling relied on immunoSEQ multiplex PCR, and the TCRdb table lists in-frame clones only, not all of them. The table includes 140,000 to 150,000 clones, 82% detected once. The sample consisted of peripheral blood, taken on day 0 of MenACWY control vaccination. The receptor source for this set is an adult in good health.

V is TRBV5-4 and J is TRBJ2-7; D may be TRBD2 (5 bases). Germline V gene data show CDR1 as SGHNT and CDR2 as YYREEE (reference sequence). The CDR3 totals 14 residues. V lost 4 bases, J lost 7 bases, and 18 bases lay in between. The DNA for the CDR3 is TGTGCCAGCAGCCCCCCCGAGAGGCAGCGGGAGCAGTACTTC. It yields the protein CASSPPERQREQYF. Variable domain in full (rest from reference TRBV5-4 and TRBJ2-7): ETGVTQSPTHLIKTRGQQVTLRCSSQSGHNTVSWYQQALGQGPQFIFQYYREEENGRGNFPPRFSGLQFPNYSSELNVNALELDDSALYLCASSPPERQREQYFGPGTRLTVT.

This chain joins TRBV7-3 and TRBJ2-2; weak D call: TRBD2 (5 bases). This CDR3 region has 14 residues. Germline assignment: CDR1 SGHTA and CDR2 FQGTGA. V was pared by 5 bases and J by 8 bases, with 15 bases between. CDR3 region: CASSPQDFQGELFF. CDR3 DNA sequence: TGTGCCAGCAGCCCTCAGGACTTCCAAGGGGAGCTGTTTTTT.

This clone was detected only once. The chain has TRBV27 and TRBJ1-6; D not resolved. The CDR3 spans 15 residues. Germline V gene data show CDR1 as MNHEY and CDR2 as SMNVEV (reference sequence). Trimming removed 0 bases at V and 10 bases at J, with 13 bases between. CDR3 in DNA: TGTGCCAGCAGTTTATCCCCCCCCGCACTCTCACCCCTCCACTTT. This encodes CASSLSPPALSPLHF.

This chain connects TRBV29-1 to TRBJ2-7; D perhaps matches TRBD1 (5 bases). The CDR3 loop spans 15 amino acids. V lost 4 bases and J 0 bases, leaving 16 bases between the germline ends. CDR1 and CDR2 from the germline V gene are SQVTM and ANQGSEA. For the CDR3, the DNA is TGCAGCGTTGGGCAGGGTCTGGCCAGCTCCTACGAGCAGTACTTC. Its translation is CSVGQGLASSYEQYF.

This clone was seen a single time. For the CDR3, the DNA is TGTGCCAGCAGCTTAGGGGACAGGGGAAGGGAGACCCAGTACTTC. It is translated as CASSLGDRGRETQYF. This rearrangement joins TRBV7-9 to TRBJ2-5, with 10 bases lining up with TRBD1. Germline V gives CDR1 SEHNR, CDR2 FQNEAQ (reference sequence). J was trimmed by 5 bases and V by 1 base; bases with no gene match: 4. The CDR3 is made up of 15 amino acids.

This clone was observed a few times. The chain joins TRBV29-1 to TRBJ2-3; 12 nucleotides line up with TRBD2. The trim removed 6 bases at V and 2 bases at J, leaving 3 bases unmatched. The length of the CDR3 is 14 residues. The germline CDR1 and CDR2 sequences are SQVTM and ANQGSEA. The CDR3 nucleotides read TGCAGCGTGGGACTAGCGGGTAACACAGATACGCAGTATTTT. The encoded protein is CSVGLAGNTDTQYF.

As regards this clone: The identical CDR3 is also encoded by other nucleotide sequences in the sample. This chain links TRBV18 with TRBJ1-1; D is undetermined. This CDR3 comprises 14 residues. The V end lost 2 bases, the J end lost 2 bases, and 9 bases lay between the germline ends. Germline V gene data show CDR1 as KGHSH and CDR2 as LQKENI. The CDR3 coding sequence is TGTGCCAGCTCACCAGGGTCAGGAAACACTGAAGCTTTCTTT. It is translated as CASSPGSGNTEAFF.

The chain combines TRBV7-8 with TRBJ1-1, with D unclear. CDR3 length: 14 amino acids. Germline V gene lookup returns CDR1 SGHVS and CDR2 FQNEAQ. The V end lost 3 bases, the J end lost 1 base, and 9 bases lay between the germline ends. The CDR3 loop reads CASSFPTRNTEAFF. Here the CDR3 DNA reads TGTGCCAGCAGCTTCCCTACACGGAACACTGAAGCTTTCTTT. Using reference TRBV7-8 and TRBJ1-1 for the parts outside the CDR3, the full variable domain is GAGVSQSPRYKVAKRGQDVALRCDPISGHVSLFWYQQALGQGPEFLTYFQNEAQLDKSGLPSDRFFAERPEGSVSTLKIQRTQQEDSAVYLCASSFPTRNTEAFFGQGTRLTVV.

The CDR3 reads CASSLGSRGTNTEAFF. In DNA, the CDR3 is TGCGCCAGCAGCTTGGGATCCAGGGGGACGAACACTGAAGCTTTCTTT. The chain has TRBV5-1 and TRBJ1-1; TRBD1 matches 7 bases. The V gene end was trimmed by 0 bases and the J gene end by 1 base; junction bases not matched to a gene: 6. This CDR3 has 16 amino acids. CDR1 is SGHRS and CDR2 is YFSETQ in the germline V gene.

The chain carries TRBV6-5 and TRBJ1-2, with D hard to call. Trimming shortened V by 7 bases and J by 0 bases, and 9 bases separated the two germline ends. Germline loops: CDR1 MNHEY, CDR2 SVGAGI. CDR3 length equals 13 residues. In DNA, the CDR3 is TGTGCCAGCAAGAGCCTTCCTAACTATGGCTACACCTTC. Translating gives CASKSLPNYGYTF.

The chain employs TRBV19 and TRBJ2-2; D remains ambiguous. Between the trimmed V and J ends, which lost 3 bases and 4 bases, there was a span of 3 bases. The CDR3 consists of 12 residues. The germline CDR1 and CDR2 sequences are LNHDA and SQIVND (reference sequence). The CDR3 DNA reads TGTGCCAGTAGTATCCCCACCGGGGAGCTGTTTTTT. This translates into CASSIPTGELFF.

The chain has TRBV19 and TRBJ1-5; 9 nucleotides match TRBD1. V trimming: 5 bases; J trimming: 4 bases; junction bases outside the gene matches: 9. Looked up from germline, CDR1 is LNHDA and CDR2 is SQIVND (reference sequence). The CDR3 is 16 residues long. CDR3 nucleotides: TGTGCCAGTAGTCCTTACAGGGGGCTACGTAATCAGCCCCAGCATTTT. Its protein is CASSPYRGLRNQPQHF. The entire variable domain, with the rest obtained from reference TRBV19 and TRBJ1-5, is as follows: DGGITQSPKYLFRKEGQNVTLSCEQNLNHDAMYWYRQDPGQGLRLIYYSQIVNDFQKGDIAEGYSVSREKKESFPLTVTSAQKNPTAFYLCASSPYRGLRNQPQHFGDGTRLSIL.

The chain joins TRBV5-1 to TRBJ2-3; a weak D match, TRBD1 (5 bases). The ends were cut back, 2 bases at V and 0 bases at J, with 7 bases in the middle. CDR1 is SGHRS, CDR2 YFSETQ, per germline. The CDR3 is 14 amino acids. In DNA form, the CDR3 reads TGCGCCAGCAGCTTCGGACAAAGCACAGATACGCAGTATTTT. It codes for CASSFGQSTDTQYF.

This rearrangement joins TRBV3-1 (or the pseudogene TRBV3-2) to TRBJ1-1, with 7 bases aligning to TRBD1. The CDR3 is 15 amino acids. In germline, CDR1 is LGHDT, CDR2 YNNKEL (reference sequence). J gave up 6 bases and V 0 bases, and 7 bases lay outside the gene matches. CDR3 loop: CASSQDRVGGSEAFF. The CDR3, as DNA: TGTGCCAGCAGCCAAGATAGGGTAGGGGGCTCTGAAGCTTTCTTT.

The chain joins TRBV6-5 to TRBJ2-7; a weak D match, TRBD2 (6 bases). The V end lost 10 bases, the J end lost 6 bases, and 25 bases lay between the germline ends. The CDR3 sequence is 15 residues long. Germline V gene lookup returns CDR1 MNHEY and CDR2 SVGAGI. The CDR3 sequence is CATGKSIQGLGEQYF. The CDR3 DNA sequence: TGTGCCACAGGGAAATCTATTCAGGGACTCGGCGAGCAGTACTTC.

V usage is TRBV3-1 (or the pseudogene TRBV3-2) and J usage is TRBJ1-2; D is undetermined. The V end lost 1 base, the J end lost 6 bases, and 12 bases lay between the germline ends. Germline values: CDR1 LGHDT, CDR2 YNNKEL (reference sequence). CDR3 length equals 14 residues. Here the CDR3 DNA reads TGTGCCAGCAGCCAAGCGGAAACCTTCCATGGCTACACCTTC. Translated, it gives CASSQAETFHGYTF.

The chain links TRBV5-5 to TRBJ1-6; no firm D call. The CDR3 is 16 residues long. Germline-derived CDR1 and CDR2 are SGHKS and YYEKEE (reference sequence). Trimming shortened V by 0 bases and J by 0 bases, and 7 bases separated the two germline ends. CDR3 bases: TGTGCCAGCAGCTTGGTCCGGAGCTCCTATAATTCACCCCTCCACTTT. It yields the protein CASSLVRSSYNSPLHF.

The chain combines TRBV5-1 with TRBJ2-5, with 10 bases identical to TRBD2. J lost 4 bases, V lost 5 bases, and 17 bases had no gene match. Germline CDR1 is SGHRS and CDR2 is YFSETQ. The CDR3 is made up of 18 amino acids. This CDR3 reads CASSWGLAPRLRVETQYF. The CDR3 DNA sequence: TGCGCCAGCAGTTGGGGACTAGCGCCAAGACTCAGAGTAGAGACCCAGTACTTC.

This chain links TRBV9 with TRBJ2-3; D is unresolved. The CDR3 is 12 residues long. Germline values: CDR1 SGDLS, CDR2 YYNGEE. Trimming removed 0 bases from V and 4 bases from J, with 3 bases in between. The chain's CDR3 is CASSVEADTQYF. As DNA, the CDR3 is TGTGCCAGCAGCGTAGAGGCAGATACGCAGTATTTT.

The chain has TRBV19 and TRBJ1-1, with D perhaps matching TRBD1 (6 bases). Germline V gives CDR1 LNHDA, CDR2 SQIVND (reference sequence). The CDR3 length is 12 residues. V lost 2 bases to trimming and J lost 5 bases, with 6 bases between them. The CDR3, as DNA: TGTGCCAGTAGTATAAGGGGGACTGAAGCTTTCTTT. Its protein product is CASSIRGTEAFF.

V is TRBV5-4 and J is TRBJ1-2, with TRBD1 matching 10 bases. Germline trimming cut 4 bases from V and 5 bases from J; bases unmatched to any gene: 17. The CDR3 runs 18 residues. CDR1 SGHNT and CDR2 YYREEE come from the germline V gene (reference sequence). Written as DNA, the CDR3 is TGTGCCAGCAGCGGGGTTCGGGACAGGGGTCTGGTTAGGTATGGCTACACCTTC. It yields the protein CASSGVRDRGLVRYGYTF.

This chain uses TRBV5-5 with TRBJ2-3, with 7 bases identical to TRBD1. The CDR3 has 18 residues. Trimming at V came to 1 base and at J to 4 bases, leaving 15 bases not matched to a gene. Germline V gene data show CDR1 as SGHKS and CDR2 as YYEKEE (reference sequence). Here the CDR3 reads CASSLWVDRDMSADTQYF. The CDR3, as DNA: TGTGCCAGCAGCTTGTGGGTCGACAGGGATATGTCAGCAGATACGCAGTATTTT.

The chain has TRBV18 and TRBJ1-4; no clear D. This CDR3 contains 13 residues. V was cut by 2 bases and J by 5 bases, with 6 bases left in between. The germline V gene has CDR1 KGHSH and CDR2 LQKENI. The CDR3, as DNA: TGTGCCAGCTCACCAGCCCCAAATGAAAAACTGTTTTTT. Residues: CASSPAPNEKLFF.

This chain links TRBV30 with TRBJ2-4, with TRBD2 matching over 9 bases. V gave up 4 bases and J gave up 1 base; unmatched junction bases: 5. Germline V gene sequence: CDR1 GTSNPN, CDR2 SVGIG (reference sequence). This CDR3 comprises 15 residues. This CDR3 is CAWKGSGGAKNIQYF. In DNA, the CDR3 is TGTGCCTGGAAAGGGAGCGGGGGGGCCAAAAACATTCAGTACTTC. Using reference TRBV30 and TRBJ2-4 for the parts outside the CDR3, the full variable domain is SQTIHQWPATLVQPVGSPLSLECTVEGTSNPNLYWYRQAAGRGLQLLFYSVGIGQISSEVPQNLSASRPQDRQFILSSKKLLLSDSGFYLCAWKGSGGAKNIQYFGAGTRLSVL.